These 12 T cell receptor beta chains came from one sample sequenced in a study of T-cell memory formation after mild COVID-19. MiXCR, run by TCRdb on the 5' RACE reads, gives a single entry per CDR3 protein. The profile shows about 180,000 distinct CDR3 sequences, around a sixth of them singletons. Input material: PBMCs or a T cell subset sorted from them (not recorded which). Receptor source: a man younger than 30 who had mild COVID-19 (a few samples of this study predate the infection). Cell type and time point are not known.

The chain employs TRBV7-6 and TRBJ1-2; 9 bases agree with TRBD1. The CDR3 covers 14 residues. Trimming took 0 bases from V and 6 from J; bases not matched to a gene: 2. The germline V gene encodes CDR1 SGHVS and CDR2 FNYEAQ. This CDR3 reads CASSLAGQGHGYTF. In nucleotides, the CDR3 is TGTGCCAGCAGCTTAGCGGGACAGGGCCATGGCTACACCTTC.

The CDR3 here is CASSPGSSYEQYV. The CDR3 DNA follows: TGTGCCAGCAGTCCGGGGAGCTCCTACGAGCAGTACGTC. The chain is built from TRBV28 and TRBJ2-7, with D perhaps matching TRBD2 (5 bases). V lost 5 bases to trimming and J lost 0 bases, with 8 bases between them. Germline V gene lookup returns CDR1 MDHEN and CDR2 SYDVKM. The CDR3 extends over 13 amino acids.

The chain has TRBV6-5 and TRBJ1-5; TRBD1 aligns across 7 bases. This CDR3 is 19 amino acids long. Losses at the gene ends were 0 bases for V and 3 bases for J; bases not matched to a gene: 14. Looked up from germline, CDR1 is MNHEY and CDR2 is SVGAGI. CDR3 loop: CASSYSIRGEVFYNQPQHF. The CDR3, as DNA: TGTGCCAGCAGTTACTCGATCAGGGGGGAAGTTTTTTACAATCAGCCCCAGCATTTT.

This clonotype showed up just a few times. The genes are TRBV29-1 and TRBJ2-5; D tentatively fits TRBD1 or TRBD2 (6 bases each). The V gene lost 4 bases and the J gene lost 5 bases, with 17 bases spanning the gap. Germline V lookup: CDR1 SQVTM, CDR2 ANQGSEA. The CDR3 is 14 amino acids. CDR3 amino acids: CSVGLQGGRETQYF. CDR3 bases: TGCAGCGTTGGCCTCCAAGGGGGGAGGGAGACCCAGTACTTC.

V usage is TRBV4-1 and J usage is TRBJ2-5; 7 positions match TRBD2. The CDR3 consists of 14 residues. Trimming cost V 4 bases and J 5 bases; bases outside gene matches: 7. Germline values: CDR1 MGHRA, CDR2 YSYEKL. The CDR3 loop is CASSLGGTGETQYF. CDR3 DNA: TGCGCCAGCAGCCTCGGGGGGACTGGGGAGACCCAGTACTTC.

The chain carries TRBV2 and TRBJ1-5, with 8 bases fitting TRBD1. The CDR3 spans 14 residues. Germline CDR1 SNHLY, CDR2 FYNNEI. After removal of 3 bases from V and 6 bases from J, the junction contained 4 bases not matched to a gene. The chain's CDR3 is CASSDSGGFQPQHF. Here the CDR3 DNA reads TGTGCCAGCAGTGACTCAGGGGGCTTTCAGCCCCAGCATTTT.

J is TRBJ2-1 and V is TRBV6-6, with 7 bases matching TRBD1. V trimming: 2 bases; J trimming: 9 bases; junction bases outside the gene matches: 10. From germline, CDR1 is MNHNY and CDR2 SVGAGI (reference sequence). The CDR3 runs to 15 residues. The chain's CDR3 is CASSYVRQGVGEQFF. CDR3 sequence (DNA): TGTGCCAGCAGTTACGTACGGCAGGGGGTGGGTGAGCAGTTCTTC.

The J gene is TRBJ2-5, the V gene TRBV9, with 7 bases fitting TRBD1. J was trimmed by 5 bases and V by 7 bases; bases with no gene match: 14. Per germline, CDR1 SGDLS and CDR2 YYNGEE. The CDR3 spans 15 residues. The CDR3 DNA is TGTGCCAGCTCGACTCGGCCGACAGGGCAGGAGACCCAGTACTTC. As protein: CASSTRPTGQETQYF.

Ten or more counts support this clonotype. The chain employs TRBV10-3 and TRBJ1-3, with TRBD1 as a possible D gene (6 bases). With 4 bases removed from V and 0 bases from J, the gap between germline ends came to 13 bases. The CDR3 is 16 amino acids. Germline-derived CDR1 and CDR2 are ENHRY and SYGVKD. The CDR3 nucleotides are TGTGCCATCAGTGGCCAACAGGGTAGCTCTGGAAACACCATATATTTT. Protein: CAISGQQGSSGNTIYF.

This chain connects TRBV4-3 to TRBJ1-2; possibly TRBD1 for D (5 bases). The CDR3 is made up of 14 amino acids. Germline V lookup: CDR1 LGHNA, CDR2 YSLEER. Trimming pared 1 base from V and 8 bases from J, leaving 14 bases between. The CDR3 DNA is TGCGCCAGCAGCCAAGTCGCAGGGCCAAGGGGCTACACCTTC. The encoded protein is CASSQVAGPRGYTF.

This chain uses TRBV3-1 with TRBJ1-1; TRBD1 agrees at 8 bases. The CDR3 extends over 16 amino acids. V dropped 7 bases and J dropped 1; count of bases not matched to a gene: 11. The germline V gene encodes CDR1 LGHDT and CDR2 YNNKEL (reference sequence). CDR3 in DNA: TGTGCCAGCACCTTATCGGACAGGGTGGGGAACACTGAAGCTTTCTTT. It specifies CASTLSDRVGNTEAFF.

This clonotype came up a few times. The chain joins TRBV12-3 or TRBV12-4 to TRBJ2-3; the D gene could be TRBD1 or TRBD2 (5 bases each). CDR3 length equals 16 residues. The V end was cut by 6 bases, the J end by 2 bases, with 18 bases between. In nucleotides, the CDR3 is TGTGCCAGCAGCTGGGACGCTCGAGATTACACAGATACGCAGTATTTT. As protein: CASSWDARDYTDTQYF.